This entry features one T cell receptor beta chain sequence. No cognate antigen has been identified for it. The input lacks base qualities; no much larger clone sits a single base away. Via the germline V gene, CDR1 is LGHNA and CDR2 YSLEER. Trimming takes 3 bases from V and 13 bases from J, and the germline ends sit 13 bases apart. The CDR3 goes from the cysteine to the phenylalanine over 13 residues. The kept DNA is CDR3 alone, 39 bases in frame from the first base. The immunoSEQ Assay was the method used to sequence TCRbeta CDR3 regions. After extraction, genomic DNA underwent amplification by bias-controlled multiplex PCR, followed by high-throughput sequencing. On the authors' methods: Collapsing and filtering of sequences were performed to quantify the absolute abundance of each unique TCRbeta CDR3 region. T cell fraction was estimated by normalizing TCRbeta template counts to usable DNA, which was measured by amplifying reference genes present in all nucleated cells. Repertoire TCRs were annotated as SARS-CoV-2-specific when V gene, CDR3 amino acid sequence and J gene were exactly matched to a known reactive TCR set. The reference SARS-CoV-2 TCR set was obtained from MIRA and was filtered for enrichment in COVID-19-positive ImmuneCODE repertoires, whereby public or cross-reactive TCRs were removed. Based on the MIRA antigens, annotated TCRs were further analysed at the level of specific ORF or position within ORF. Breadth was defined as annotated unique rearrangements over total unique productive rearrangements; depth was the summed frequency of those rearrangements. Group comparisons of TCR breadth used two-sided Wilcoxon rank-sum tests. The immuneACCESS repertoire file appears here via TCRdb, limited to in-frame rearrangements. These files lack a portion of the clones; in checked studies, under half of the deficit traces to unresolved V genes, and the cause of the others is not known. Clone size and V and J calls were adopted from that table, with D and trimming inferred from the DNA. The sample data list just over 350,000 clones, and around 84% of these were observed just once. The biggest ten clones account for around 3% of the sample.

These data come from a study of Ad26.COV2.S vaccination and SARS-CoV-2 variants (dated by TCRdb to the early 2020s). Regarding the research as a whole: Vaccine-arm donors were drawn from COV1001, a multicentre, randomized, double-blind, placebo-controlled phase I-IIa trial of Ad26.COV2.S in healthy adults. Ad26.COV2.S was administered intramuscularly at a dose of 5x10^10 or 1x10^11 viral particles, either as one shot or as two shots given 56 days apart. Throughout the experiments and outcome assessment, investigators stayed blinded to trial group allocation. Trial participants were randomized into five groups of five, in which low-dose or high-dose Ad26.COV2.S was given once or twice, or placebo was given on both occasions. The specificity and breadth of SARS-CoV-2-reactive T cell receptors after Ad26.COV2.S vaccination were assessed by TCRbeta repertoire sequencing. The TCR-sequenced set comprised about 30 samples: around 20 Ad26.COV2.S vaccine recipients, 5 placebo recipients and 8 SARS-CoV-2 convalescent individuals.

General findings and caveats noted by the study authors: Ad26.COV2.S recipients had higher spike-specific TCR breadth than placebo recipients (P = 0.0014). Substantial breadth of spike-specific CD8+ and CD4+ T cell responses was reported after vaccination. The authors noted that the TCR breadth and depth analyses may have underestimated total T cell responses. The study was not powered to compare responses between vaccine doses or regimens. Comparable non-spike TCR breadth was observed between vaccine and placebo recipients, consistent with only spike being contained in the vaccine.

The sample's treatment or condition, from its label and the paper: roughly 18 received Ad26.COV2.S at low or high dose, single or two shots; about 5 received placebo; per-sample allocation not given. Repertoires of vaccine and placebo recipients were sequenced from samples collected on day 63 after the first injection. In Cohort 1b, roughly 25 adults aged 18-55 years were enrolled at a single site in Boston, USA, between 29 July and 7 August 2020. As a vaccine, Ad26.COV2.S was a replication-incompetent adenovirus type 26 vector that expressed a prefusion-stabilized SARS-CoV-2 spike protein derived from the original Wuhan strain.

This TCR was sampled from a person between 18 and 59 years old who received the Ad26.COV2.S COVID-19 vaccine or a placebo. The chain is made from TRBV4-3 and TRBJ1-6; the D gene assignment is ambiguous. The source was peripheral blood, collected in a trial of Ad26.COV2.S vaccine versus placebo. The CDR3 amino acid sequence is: CASSHDLGSPLHF. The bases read TGCGCCAGCAGCCACGACTTGGGGTCCCCCCTCCACTTT.